This record concerns one TCR beta chain sequence. Its antigen is currently unknown. V was pared by 5 bases and J by 3 bases, with 9 bases of the junction left unmatched. The CDR3 is made up of 16 amino acids. CDR1 is SNHLY and CDR2 is FYNNEI in the germline V gene. This sample stems from a study of cytomegalovirus exposure and HLA in healthy donors. Measured with immunoSEQ multiplex PCR; TCRdb has only the in-frame clones, and not every one. This sample has more than 300,000 clones, with 86% found just once. Findings and limits, study-wide: Reports showed the classifier diagnosing cytomegalovirus status with high specificity and sensitivity. The study designated over 150 TCR beta chains cytomegalovirus-associated.

This receptor was taken from a woman between 18 and 29 years old in good health and CMV-seronegative. Sequencing was done on a sample of PBMCs. The chain couples TRBV2 to TRBJ2-4; 8 bases map to TRBD2. CDR3 DNA: TGTGCCAGCAGTCTTCGGGAGGGAGGGGGCAAAAACATTCAGTACTTC. Its translation: CASSLREGGGKNIQYF.